The 16 T cell receptor beta chains below were found in one sample sequenced in a study of T cell changes during pregnancy in multiple sclerosis. The method was immunoSEQ multiplex PCR; TCRdb's version includes in-frame clones alone and lacks a portion of them. The table lists roughly 93,000 clones, 85% to 95% of them singletons. Sequencing was performed on peripheral blood, taken after pregnancy. The source of these receptors is a female donor with multiple sclerosis, enrolled in a pregnancy study.

CDR3 residues: CASSLRGHTQYF. Here the CDR3 DNA reads TGTGCCAGCAGTCTTCGAGGGCATACGCAGTATTTT. This chain links TRBV6-5 with TRBJ2-3, with D possibly being TRBD2 (5 bases). In germline, CDR1 is MNHEY, CDR2 SVGAGI. The V end lost 5 bases, the J end lost 7 bases, and 10 bases lay between the germline ends. The CDR3 runs 12 residues.

The CDR3 nucleotides read TGTGCCAGTAGTATCCCAGGACAGGGCCGGGAGCAGTACTTC. Protein sequence: CASSIPGQGREQYF. This chain uses TRBV19 with TRBJ2-7, with 8 bases matching TRBD1. The CDR3 spans 14 residues. Germline V gene sequence: CDR1 LNHDA, CDR2 SQIVND (reference sequence). After removal of 3 bases from V and 7 bases from J, the junction contained 8 bases not matched to a gene.

The rearrangement links TRBV19 to TRBJ1-5, with D hard to call. The CDR3 sequence is 14 residues long. Looked up from germline, CDR1 is LNHDA and CDR2 is SQIVND (reference sequence). V shed 5 bases and J shed 10 bases, with 18 bases lying between them. The CDR3 coding sequence is TGTGCCAGTAGTGGGCCGGATTGGGTAGAACCCCAGCATTTT. Protein: CASSGPDWVEPQHF. The full variable domain, with the rest looked up from reference TRBV19 and TRBJ1-5, is DGGITQSPKYLFRKEGQNVTLSCEQNLNHDAMYWYRQDPGQGLRLIYYSQIVNDFQKGDIAEGYSVSREKKESFPLTVTSAQKNPTAFYLCASSGPDWVEPQHFGDGTRLSIL.

This CDR3 reads CASSQGGTGSLETQYF. The CDR3 DNA reads as TGCGCCAGCAGCCAAGGGGGGACAGGGTCCCTAGAGACCCAGTACTTC. The chain recombines TRBV4-1 with TRBJ2-5; 9 nucleotides match TRBD1. The CDR3 spans 16 residues. V shed 1 base, J shed 4 bases, and the junction held 7 bases outside the gene matches. CDR1 is MGHRA, CDR2 YSYEKL, per germline.

This chain connects TRBV6-1 to TRBJ1-2; 10 positions match TRBD1. Germline V lookup: CDR1 MNHNS, CDR2 SASEGT. This CDR3 region has 15 residues. V trimming: 9 bases; J trimming: 2 bases; junction bases outside the gene matches: 9. The CDR3 reads CASRTGGSWNYGYTF. The CDR3 DNA follows: TGTGCCAGTCGGACAGGGGGTTCGTGGAACTATGGCTACACCTTC.

The V and J genes are TRBV6-1 and TRBJ2-4, with 10 bases that match TRBD1. This CDR3 has 14 residues. Germline CDR1 MNHNS, CDR2 SASEGT. Germline trimming cut 6 bases from V and 5 bases from J; bases unmatched to any gene: 4. CDR3 region: CASRPGQGENIQYF. Here the CDR3 DNA reads TGTGCCAGCAGACCCGGACAGGGGGAAAACATTCAGTACTTC.

The V call is TRBV6-1, the J call TRBJ1-6; 8 bases agree with TRBD1. Germline V CDR1 and CDR2: MNHNS, SASEGT. CDR3 size: 15 residues. V shed 3 bases, J shed 4 bases, and the junction held 2 bases outside the gene matches. CDR3 protein: CASSDRQGYNSPLHF. For the CDR3, the DNA is TGTGCCAGCAGTGACCGACAGGGGTATAATTCACCCCTCCACTTT.

The rearrangement joins TRBV6-5 to TRBJ2-1; tentative D call: TRBD2 (5 bases). V shed 6 bases and J shed 4 bases, with 13 bases lying between them. The CDR3 runs to 14 residues. CDR1 and CDR2 (germline): MNHEY, SVGAGI. CDR3 sequence: CASRKMGDYNEQFF. CDR3 coding DNA: TGTGCCAGCAGAAAAATGGGAGATTACAATGAGCAGTTCTTC.

The chain joins TRBV4-2 to TRBJ2-7; TRBD2 might be the D (6 bases). The germline gives CDR1 LGHNA, CDR2 YNFKEQ. Deletions cut 1 base from V and 5 bases from J, with 12 bases between. CDR3 length: 14 residues. The CDR3 loop is CASSQGGGFHEQYF. The CDR3, as DNA: TGTGCCAGCAGCCAAGGAGGAGGGTTCCACGAGCAGTACTTC.

This clone was seen only once. The chain recombines TRBV2 with TRBJ1-5; no definite D call. The CDR3 spans 14 residues. Between the trimmed V and J ends, which lost 4 bases and 2 bases, there was a span of 9 bases. The V gene's germline CDR1 is SNHLY and CDR2 FYNNEI. The CDR3, as DNA: TGTGCCAGCAGTGCGGGTCTGGGCAATCAGCCCCAGCATTTT. This codes for CASSAGLGNQPQHF.

The chain couples TRBV18 to TRBJ2-1, with D possibly TRBD2 on 6 matching bases. V was shortened by 3 bases and J by 1 base, with 10 bases between the two germline ends. CDR3 size: 15 residues. The V gene's germline CDR1 is KGHSH and CDR2 LQKENI. The CDR3 DNA sequence: TGTGCCAGCTCACCCGGGAGTAGATCCTACAATGAGCAGTTCTTC. Translated: CASSPGSRSYNEQFF.

V usage is TRBV5-1 and J usage is TRBJ1-2; 8 bases line up with TRBD1. The CDR3 sequence is 14 residues long. CDR1 is SGHRS, CDR2 YFSETQ, per germline. The junction had 7 bases not matched to a gene; V was cut back by 3 bases and J by 6 bases. In nucleotides, the CDR3 is TGCGCCAGCAGCTCCGGGGACAGGCCGCATGGCTACACCTTC. Residues: CASSSGDRPHGYTF.

This clone was counted a single time. The rearrangement joins TRBV7-8 to TRBJ1-6; 8 bases map to TRBD1. Germline CDR1 is SGHVS and CDR2 is FQNEAQ. V lost 5 bases and J lost 4; bases outside the gene matches: 7. CDR3 size: 16 residues. The CDR3 loop reads CASSVGQGDYNSPLHF. The DNA of the CDR3 is TGTGCCAGCAGCGTAGGACAGGGAGATTATAATTCACCCCTCCACTTT.

The chain joins TRBV7-9 to TRBJ1-1, with 7 bases lining up with TRBD1. Germline CDR1 is SEHNR and CDR2 is FQNEAQ (reference sequence). The CDR3 has 12 amino acids. V gave up 5 bases and J gave up 7 bases; unmatched junction bases: 4. The CDR3 spells CASSNRTGEAFF. DNA of the CDR3: TGTGCCAGCAGCAATCGGACAGGTGAAGCTTTCTTT.

This clone has only a few counts. The V gene is TRBV7-9, the J gene TRBJ1-1; D ambiguous. Trimming left V 6 bases short and J 1 base short, with 12 bases between. The CDR3 covers 14 residues. Germline V lookup: CDR1 SEHNR, CDR2 FQNEAQ (reference sequence). The CDR3 DNA is TGTGCCAGCAGTCATAACCGGGAGAACACTGAAGCTTTCTTT. Its protein product is CASSHNRENTEAFF. The variable domain in full, completed from reference TRBV7-9 and TRBJ1-1, reads DTGVSQNPRHKITKRGQNVTFRCDPISEHNRLYWYRQTLGQGPEFLTYFQNEAQLEKSRLLSDRFSAERPKGSFSTLEIQRTEQGDSAMYLCASSHNRENTEAFFGQGTRLTVV.

The V and J genes are TRBV4-1 and TRBJ2-7; 8 nucleotides align to TRBD1. Per germline, CDR1 MGHRA and CDR2 YSYEKL. There are 18 residues in the CDR3. V gave up 0 bases and J gave up 1 base; unmatched junction bases: 11. CDR3 region: CASSQERIGTGYSYEQYF. The CDR3 DNA reads as TGCGCCAGCAGCCAAGAAAGGATCGGGACAGGATATTCCTACGAGCAGTACTTC.